This is a list of T cell receptor beta chains from one sample in a study of blood T cell repertoires in COVID-19. Sequencing used immunoSEQ multiplex PCR; TCRdb keeps in-frame clones, though not all of them. The data contain some 74,000 clones, approximately 87% of them seen just once; the ten biggest clones take up about 20%. Material for sequencing was peripheral blood. The receptor source for this set is a woman older than 75 with acute or convalescent COVID-19. Each CDR3 is given with its conserved first and last residue. The D gene is left open where the match is weak. A clone size is listed for some rows: how often the clone was seen (once, few, many), or a class if it is expanded.

J gene | V gene | clone size | D gene | CDR3 DNA | CDR3 protein
TRBJ2-7 | TRBV19 | . | TRBD1 | TGTGCCAGTAGTAGAACGGGGACAGGTGACTACGAGCAGTACTTC | CASSRTGTGDYEQYF
TRBJ1-4 | TRBV2 | . | . | TGTGCCAGCAGTGGGCAGGGGAGTTCAGCTAATGAAAAACTGTTTTTT | CASSGQGSSANEKLFF
TRBJ2-3 | TRBV24-1 | . | TRBD1 | TGTGCCACCAGCCCGGGACAGAACACAGATACGCAGTATTTT | CATSPGQNTDTQYF
TRBJ2-3 | TRBV7-2 | . | . | TGTGCCAGCAGCTGGGGGGGGCGCCACACAGATACGCAGTATTTT | CASSWGGRHTDTQYF
TRBJ1-3 | TRBV5-1 | . | . | TGCGCCAGCAGCTTGCCCCAGGTCTCTGGAAACACCATATATTTT | CASSLPQVSGNTIYF
TRBJ2-3 | TRBV11-2 | few | . | TGTGCCAGCAGCTTAGGACATGGAGATACGCAGTATTTT | CASSLGHGDTQYF
TRBJ1-3 | TRBV11-1 | . | . | TGTGCCAGCAGCTCGCCTCTCTCGGGTTCGGGAAACACCATATATTTT | CASSSPLSGSGNTIYF
TRBJ2-1 | TRBV11-3 | once | TRBD2 | TGTGCCAGCAGCTTAGGACTAGCGGGAGATGAGCAGTTCTTC | CASSLGLAGDEQFF
TRBJ2-3 | TRBV3-1/TRBV3-2 | . | TRBD2 | TGTGCCAGCAGCCAAGAGCCGGTGGGACTAGGGGCCACAGATACGCAGTATTTT | CASSQEPVGLGATDTQYF
TRBJ1-1 | TRBV10-3 | . | . | TGTGCCATCAGCCAGGGTGTAGCTGAAGCTTTCTTT | CAISQGVAEAFF
TRBJ2-7 | TRBV9 | . | TRBD2 | TGTGCCAGCAGCGCGGCCGGGACTAGCTACGGCGAGCAGTACTTC | CASSAAGTSYGEQYF
TRBJ2-1 | TRBV24-1 | . | . | TGTGCCACCAGTGACCCCGACCCTAGAAAGTCCTACAATGAGCAGTTCTTC | CATSDPDPRKSYNEQFF
TRBJ1-1 | TRBV7-2 | . | TRBD1 | TGTGCCAGCAGCTATCTCCCGACAGGGACTGAAGCTTTCTTT | CASSYLPTGTEAFF
TRBJ2-3 | TRBV18 | . | . | TGTGCCAGCTCACCACTCGATAATCCACAGGGTTCTAGCACAGATACGCAGTATTTT | CASSPLDNPQGSSTDTQYF
TRBJ2-1 | TRBV18 | . | . | TGTGCCAGCTCACAAAACAGGGATGAGCAGTTCTTC | CASSQNRDEQFF
TRBJ1-5 | TRBV1 | . | . | TGCACCAGCAGCCAACTCCGGGACACAGGGGTTAGCAATCAGCCCCAGCATTTT | CTSSQLRDTGVSNQPQHF
TRBJ2-7 | TRBV20-1 | . | TRBD2 | TGCAGTGCTAGTGGGACTACCACTAGAGAGTACTTC | CSASGTTTREYF
TRBJ1-3 | TRBV21-1 | . | . | TGTGCCCAGGGTGTCCGCGACTCTGGAAACACCATATATTTT | CAQGVRDSGNTIYF